What follows are 24 T cell receptor beta chains derived from one specimen sequenced in a study of control samples from healthy donors and cancer patients. Sequencing used immunoSEQ multiplex PCR; TCRdb keeps in-frame clones, though not all of them. This table holds some 17,000 clones, roughly nine tenths found once. Sequenced material: PBMCs. The receptors here all came from a man aged 60-69 years with head and neck cancer.

The genes are TRBV7-2 and TRBJ1-2, with unresolved D. V was pared by 5 bases and J by 4 bases, with 14 bases between. CDR3 size: 14 residues. In germline, CDR1 is SGHTA, CDR2 FQGNSA. CDR3 nucleotide sequence: TGTGCCAGCAGCCCCGGGGTTTTACGCTATGGCTACACCTTC. Protein product: CASSPGVLRYGYTF.

This sequence joins TRBV5-6 and TRBJ2-1; D is possibly TRBD1 (6 bases). V was shortened by 3 bases and J by 0 bases, with 13 bases between the two germline ends. CDR1 is SGHDT, CDR2 YYEEEE, per germline. The CDR3 sequence is 16 residues long. The CDR3 region has the DNA TGTGCCAGCAGCTCCGGACAGCGACTCTCCTACAATGAGCAGTTCTTC. Translated, it gives CASSSGQRLSYNEQFF.

V usage is TRBV5-1 and J usage is TRBJ1-1; TRBD1 matches 7 bases. This CDR3 comprises 14 residues. Germline values: CDR1 SGHRS, CDR2 YFSETQ. V lost 7 bases and J lost 3; bases outside the gene matches: 9. The CDR3 sequence is CASQPGGEDTEAFF. The CDR3 DNA reads TGCGCCAGCCAACCAGGGGGAGAGGACACTGAAGCTTTCTTT.

Concerning this clone: Its ends do not fully match the called genes, so a read error is possible. The chain employs TRBV7-8 and TRBJ1-5, with TRBD1 matching over 12 bases. The CDR3 consists of 15 residues. Germline V lookup: CDR1 SGHVS, CDR2 FQNEAQ. The CDR3 sequence: CASSPGTGGKQPQHF. In DNA, the CDR3 is TGTGCCAGCAGCCCCGGGACAGGGGGCAAGCAGCCCCAGCATTTT.

V and J are TRBV11-2 and TRBJ1-5, with 7 bases that match TRBD1. The CDR3 is 15 residues long. V shed 4 bases, J shed 2 bases, and the junction held 5 bases outside the gene matches. Germline V gives CDR1 SGHAT, CDR2 FQNNGV. The CDR3 loop reads CASSSGGYGNQPQHF. The CDR3 region has the DNA TGTGCCAGCAGCTCAGGGGGATATGGCAATCAGCCCCAGCATTTT. The variable domain in full, with the rest retrieved from reference TRBV11-2 and TRBJ1-5, is EAGVAQSPRYKIIEKRQSVAFWCNPISGHATLYWYQQILGQGPKLLIQFQNNGVVDDSQLPKDRFSAERLKGVDSTLKIQPAKLEDSAVYLCASSSGGYGNQPQHFGDGTRLSIL.

The chain links TRBV6-5 to TRBJ1-1, with 7 bases fitting TRBD1. This CDR3 is built from 13 residues. Germline CDR1 and CDR2: MNHEY and SVGAGI. The V and J ends lost 3 bases and 5 bases, in that order; junction bases with no gene match: 3. This CDR3 reads CASSYPGGTEAFF. The DNA of the CDR3 is TGTGCCAGCAGTTATCCAGGGGGAACTGAAGCTTTCTTT.

The rearrangement joins TRBV27 to TRBJ2-2; a weak D match, TRBD2 (5 bases). The V gene's germline CDR1 is MNHEY and CDR2 SMNVEV (reference sequence). V was trimmed by 2 bases and J by 4 bases, leaving 20 bases between them. The CDR3 runs to 18 residues. CDR3 nucleotide sequence: TGTGCCAGCAGTTTAGTCGGGGAGTGGACGCCGACCACCGGGGAGCTGTTTTTT. This encodes CASSLVGEWTPTTGELFF.

This rearrangement joins TRBV18 to TRBJ2-7, with D hard to call. Trimming left V 2 bases short and J 3 bases short, with 8 bases between. The CDR3 is made up of 13 amino acids. Germline V gene lookup returns CDR1 KGHSH and CDR2 LQKENI. The CDR3 is CASSPTSHYEQYF. The CDR3 nucleotides are TGTGCCAGCTCACCAACCTCGCACTACGAGCAGTACTTC. Full variable domain (missing parts from reference TRBV18 and TRBJ2-7): NAGVMQNPRHLVRRRGQEARLRCSPMKGHSHVYWYRQLPEEGLKFMVYLQKENIIDESGMPKERFSAEFPKEGPSILRIQQVVRGDSAAYFCASSPTSHYEQYFGPGTRLTVT.

This clone was detected a few times. This chain joins TRBV5-1 and TRBJ2-7, with D possibly matching TRBD1 (6 bases). Germline V gene data show CDR1 as SGHRS and CDR2 as YFSETQ. There are 13 residues in the CDR3. Trimming left V 2 bases short and J 1 base short, with 7 bases between. CDR3 region: CASSLGQSYEQYF. The CDR3 DNA follows: TGCGCCAGCAGCTTAGGACAGTCCTACGAGCAGTACTTC.

This clone was seen a single time. The chain couples TRBV14 to TRBJ2-1, with 8 bases fitting TRBD2. This CDR3 has 16 residues. CDR1 SGHDN and CDR2 FVKESK come from the germline V gene. With V trimmed by 3 bases and J by 8 bases, 12 bases remained unmatched. CDR3 coding DNA: TGTGCCAGCAGCCATCGTCCCGGGACTAGGACCGATGAGCAGTTCTTC. Translation gives CASSHRPGTRTDEQFF. Full variable domain (outside the CDR3, taken from reference TRBV14 and TRBJ2-1): EAGVTQFPSHSVIEKGQTVTLRCDPISGHDNLYWYRRVMGKEIKFLLHFVKESKQDESGMPNNRFLAERTGGTYSTLKVQPAELEDSGVYFCASSHRPGTRTDEQFFGPGTRLTVL.

This rearrangement joins TRBV4-1 to TRBJ2-1; 7 nucleotides agree with TRBD2. The CDR3 is 16 residues long. Germline CDR1 is MGHRA and CDR2 is YSYEKL. V gave up 3 bases and J gave up 7 bases; unmatched junction bases: 12. In nucleotides, the CDR3 is TGCGCCAGCAGCCAGGTTTCCGGGACTAACATTAATGAGCAGTTCTTC. Translation gives CASSQVSGTNINEQFF.

V gene TRBV7-2 combines with J gene TRBJ1-4; possible D gene TRBD1, 6 bases. This CDR3 is built from 14 residues. Germline values: CDR1 SGHTA, CDR2 FQGNSA. Trimming took 1 base from V and 6 from J, leaving 9 bases between them. In DNA, the CDR3 is TGTGCCAGCAGCTTAGACAGGGTGGATGAAAAACTGTTTTTT. Encoded protein: CASSLDRVDEKLFF. Complete variable domain (other parts from reference TRBV7-2 and TRBJ1-4): GAGVSQSPSNKVTEKGKDVELRCDPISGHTALYWYRQSLGQGLEFLIYFQGNSAPDKSGLPSDRFSAERTGGSVSTLTIQRTQQEDSAVYLCASSLDRVDEKLFFGSGTQLSVL.

This sequence joins TRBV6-1 and TRBJ2-5, with 10 bases identical to TRBD2. This CDR3 spans 15 amino acids. V was pared by 0 bases and J by 2 bases, with 0 bases of the junction left unmatched. Germline lookup yields CDR1 MNHNS and CDR2 SASEGT. This CDR3 is CASSEAAGGQETQYF. The CDR3 coding sequence is TGTGCCAGCAGTGAAGCAGCGGGGGGGCAAGAGACCCAGTACTTC.

The table lists this clone with a count of one. The chain has TRBV5-1 and TRBJ2-5; 11 nucleotides agree with TRBD1. Germline values: CDR1 SGHRS, CDR2 YFSETQ. V lost 0 bases and J lost 5; bases outside the gene matches: 6. The CDR3 totals 16 residues. DNA of the CDR3: TGCGCCAGCAGCTTGGGGGGACAGGGGGTACAGGAGACCCAGTACTTC. Translation: CASSLGGQGVQETQYF.

V usage is TRBV6-4 and J usage is TRBJ1-2, with D perhaps matching TRBD1 (6 bases). There are 14 residues in the CDR3. Trimming pared 5 bases from V and 8 bases from J, leaving 18 bases between. The germline gives CDR1 MRHNA, CDR2 SNTAGT. The CDR3 region is CASSPTPGVGGYTF. In nucleotides, the CDR3 is TGTGCCAGCAGTCCCACCCCAGGGGTCGGGGGCTACACCTTC.

This chain links TRBV7-9 with TRBJ2-3, with D possibly being TRBD2 (6 bases). The CDR3 has 15 amino acids. V lost 6 bases and J lost 2, with 15 bases in between. Germline CDR1 reads SEHNR; CDR2 reads FQNEAQ (reference sequence). CDR3 DNA: TGTGCCAGCAGGCATCCCGGACTACCCACAGATACGCAGTATTTT. This encodes CASRHPGLPTDTQYF. Together with reference TRBV7-9 and TRBJ2-3, the CDR3 gives the full variable domain: DTGVSQNPRHKITKRGQNVTFRCDPISEHNRLYWYRQTLGQGPEFLTYFQNEAQLEKSRLLSDRFSAERPKGSFSTLEIQRTEQGDSAMYLCASRHPGLPTDTQYFGPGTRLTVL.

The rearrangement joins TRBV6-6 to TRBJ2-7; tentatively, D is TRBD2 (6 bases). Germline loops: CDR1 MNHNY, CDR2 SVGAGI (reference sequence). V gave up 8 bases and J gave up 1 base, with 9 bases separating them. CDR3 length equals 12 residues. CDR3 nucleotide sequence: TGTGCCAGCTCTGGGGGGTCCTACGAGCAGTACTTC. It codes for CASSGGSYEQYF.

This clone has just one count. The rearrangement links TRBV25-1 to TRBJ2-3, with 8 positions matching TRBD1. Germline CDR1 MGHDK, CDR2 SYGVNS. The junction had 10 bases not matched to a gene; V was cut back by 3 bases and J by 5 bases. The CDR3 sequence is 16 residues long. The CDR3 protein is CASSDTSTGVRDTQYF. The CDR3 region has the DNA TGTGCCAGCAGTGACACGTCGACAGGGGTACGAGATACGCAGTATTTT. The whole variable domain, filled in from reference TRBV25-1 and TRBJ2-3, reads EADIYQTPRYLVIGTGKKITLECSQTMGHDKMYWYQQDPGMELHLIHYSYGVNSTEKGDLSSESTVSRIRTEHFPLTLESARPSHTSQYLCASSDTSTGVRDTQYFGPGTRLTVL.

The J gene is TRBJ1-1, the V gene TRBV27; no reliable D call. The CDR3 loop spans 13 amino acids. Germline-derived CDR1 and CDR2 are MNHEY and SMNVEV (reference sequence). Between the trimmed V and J ends, which lost 8 bases and 4 bases, there was a span of 14 bases. The CDR3 DNA is TGTGCCAGCTCTCTAGCAGGTAGCACTGAAGCTTTCTTT. Amino acids: CASSLAGSTEAFF.

J is TRBJ2-5 and V is TRBV5-1; maybe TRBD2 (5 bases). CDR1 is SGHRS and CDR2 is YFSETQ in the germline V gene. The V end was cut by 5 bases, the J end by 4 bases, with 12 bases between. This CDR3 contains 13 residues. The CDR3 coding sequence is TGCGCCAGCAGTTCGACTACTTCAGAGACCCAGTACTTC. Its translation is CASSSTTSETQYF.

The rearrangement links TRBV18 to TRBJ1-4; D not certain. Trimming shortened V by 2 bases and J by 2 bases, and 0 bases separated the two germline ends. The CDR3 runs to 12 residues. Per germline, CDR1 KGHSH and CDR2 LQKENI. In nucleotides, the CDR3 is TGTGCCAGCTCACCAACTAATGAAAAACTGTTTTTT. It specifies CASSPTNEKLFF.

V is TRBV9 and J is TRBJ1-1; maybe TRBD1 (5 bases). The germline gives CDR1 SGDLS, CDR2 YYNGEE. The CDR3 loop spans 14 amino acids. Trimming took 2 bases from V and 3 from J, leaving 11 bases between them. The CDR3 region is CASSVHVGDTEAFF. The DNA of the CDR3 is TGTGCCAGCAGCGTCCACGTGGGGGACACTGAAGCTTTCTTT.

This chain connects TRBV5-1 to TRBJ2-7; 9 bases align to TRBD2. From germline, CDR1 is SGHRS and CDR2 YFSETQ. V lost 6 bases to trimming and J lost 6 bases; unmatched junction nucleotides: 13. The CDR3 runs 15 residues. The CDR3 spells CASTTEGTSSREQYF. In nucleotides, the CDR3 is TGCGCCAGCACCACCGAGGGGACTAGCTCCCGCGAGCAGTACTTC.

The gene calls are TRBV7-3 and TRBJ2-1; 8 bases map to TRBD2. V trimming: 5 bases; J trimming: 6 bases; junction bases outside the gene matches: 3. The germline CDR1 and CDR2 sequences are SGHTA and FQGTGA. This CDR3 comprises 13 residues. CDR3 residues: CASSPGGANEQFF. The CDR3 DNA reads TGTGCCAGCAGCCCGGGGGGGGCCAATGAGCAGTTCTTC.